Each of the 13 T cell receptor beta chains below was sequenced from the same sample in a study of T-cell memory formation after mild COVID-19. TCRdb reanalysed the 5' RACE reads using MiXCR and keeps one entry per CDR3 protein. The data show about 350,000 distinct CDR3 sequences, approximately 14% seen once. Sequencing was done on a sample of PBMCs or a T cell subset sorted from them (not recorded which). The source is a man between 18 and 35 years old who had mild COVID-19 (a few samples of this study predate the infection). Cell type and time point are not known.

This clonotype was detected a few times. This CDR3 reads CASSPTTNEKLFF. The CDR3 region has the DNA TGTGCCAGCAGTCCCACAACTAATGAAAAACTGTTTTTT. The gene calls are TRBV2 and TRBJ1-4; D gene ambiguous. Trimming shortened V by 5 bases and J by 0 bases, and 4 bases separated the two germline ends. Germline CDR1 SNHLY, CDR2 FYNNEI. The CDR3 spans 13 residues.

This clonotype came up a few times. The chain couples TRBV28 to TRBJ2-2; D is unclear. Trimming took 4 bases from V and 4 from J, leaving 13 bases between them. CDR1 and CDR2 from the germline V gene are MDHEN and SYDVKM. The CDR3 is 15 residues long. CDR3 sequence reads: CASSSDPRLTGELFF. For the CDR3, the DNA is TGTGCCAGCAGTTCGGACCCTAGGCTCACCGGGGAGCTGTTTTTT.

This clonotype was detected a few times. This chain connects TRBV5-5 to TRBJ2-5, with D tentatively TRBD1 or TRBD2 (5 bases each). Trimming shortened V by 4 bases and J by 5 bases, and 9 bases separated the two germline ends. In germline, CDR1 is SGHKS, CDR2 YYEKEE (reference sequence). The CDR3 has 12 residues. The CDR3 reads CASSQGTETQYF. CDR3 bases: TGTGCCAGCAGCCAAGGGACCGAGACCCAGTACTTC. The variable domain in full, with the rest retrieved from reference TRBV5-5 and TRBJ2-5, is DAGVTQSPTHLIKTRGQQVTLRCSPISGHKSVSWYQQVLGQGPQFIFQYYEKEERGRGNFPDRFSARQFPNYSSELNVNALLLGDSALYLCASSQGTETQYFGPGTRLLVL.

Only a few counts were recorded for this clonotype. This sequence joins TRBV6-5 and TRBJ2-7; D not resolved. V lost 0 bases and J lost 2, with 8 bases in between. This CDR3 contains 14 residues. Germline CDR1 reads MNHEY; CDR2 reads SVGAGI. The DNA of the CDR3 is TGTGCCAGCAGTTACTCGACCCAGACCTACGAGCAGTACGTC. Protein product: CASSYSTQTYEQYV.

This clonotype has at least ten counts. V usage is TRBV7-9 and J usage is TRBJ2-4, with TRBD1 matching 8 bases. Germline loops: CDR1 SEHNR, CDR2 FQNEAQ (reference sequence). Germline trimming cut 8 bases from V and 4 bases from J; bases unmatched to any gene: 4. This CDR3 contains 13 residues. The CDR3: CASAGQGKNIQYF. DNA for the CDR3: TGTGCCAGCGCCGGACAGGGTAAAAACATTCAGTACTTC.

This clonotype was detected many times. The chain combines TRBV5-1 with TRBJ2-7, with TRBD1 identical over 9 bases. J was trimmed by 3 bases and V by 4 bases; bases with no gene match: 5. Germline-derived CDR1 and CDR2 are SGHRS and YFSETQ. The CDR3 has 14 residues. The CDR3 DNA is TGCGCCAGCAGCATCGGGACAGGGAACTACGAGCAGTACTTC. As protein: CASSIGTGNYEQYF.

This clonotype was found a few times. V and J are TRBV11-2 and TRBJ1-6, with D uncertain. CDR1 is SGHAT, CDR2 FQNNGV, per germline. CDR3 length equals 17 residues. V was trimmed by 6 bases and J by 0 bases, leaving 15 bases between them. The CDR3 spells CASSPYQPSSYNSPLHF. CDR3 DNA sequence: TGTGCCAGCAGTCCCTATCAGCCAAGCTCCTATAATTCACCCCTCCACTTT. Full variable domain (rest looked up from reference TRBV11-2 and TRBJ1-6): EAGVAQSPRYKIIEKRQSVAFWCNPISGHATLYWYQQILGQGPKLLIQFQNNGVVDDSQLPKDRFSAERLKGVDSTLKIQPAKLEDSAVYLCASSPYQPSSYNSPLHFGNGTRLTVT.

This clonotype was recorded a few times. This chain joins TRBV4-1 and TRBJ2-7; the match to TRBD1 covers 10 bases. Germline V gene lookup returns CDR1 MGHRA and CDR2 YSYEKL. The CDR3 is 14 residues long. Trimming cost V 5 bases and J 6 bases; bases outside gene matches: 7. CDR3 sequence (DNA): TGCGCCAGCAGCTCGGGACAGGGGTCCGGCGAGCAGTACTTC. Translated, it gives CASSSGQGSGEQYF.

The V gene is TRBV11-2, the J gene TRBJ1-2; D uncertain. The germline gives CDR1 SGHAT, CDR2 FQNNGV. V was cut by 7 bases and J by 8 bases, with 17 bases left in between. There are 13 residues in the CDR3. In DNA, the CDR3 is TGTGCCAGCACCACTCTCGGGCCCCAGGGCTACACCTTC. Protein sequence: CASTTLGPQGYTF.

There are a few counts of this clonotype. The V and J genes are TRBV12-3 or TRBV12-4 and TRBJ2-2; 8 bases map to TRBD1. CDR3 length: 15 residues. Trimming removed 8 bases from V and 1 base from J; junction bases left unmatched: 6. Here the CDR3 reads CASHHGTGNTGELFF. CDR3 sequence (DNA): TGTGCCAGCCATCACGGGACAGGGAACACCGGGGAGCTGTTTTTT.

This clonotype was found a few times. The J gene is TRBJ2-7, the V gene TRBV20-1, with TRBD1 matching 10 bases. The V gene end was trimmed by 4 bases and the J gene end by 4 bases; junction bases not matched to a gene: 7. The CDR3 is 14 amino acids. The germline CDR1 and CDR2 sequences are DFQATT and SNEGSKA (reference sequence). The DNA for the CDR3 is TGCAGTGCTAAACCGACAGGGGGCCGGTACGAGCAGTACTTC. This sequence encodes CSAKPTGGRYEQYF.

This clonotype appeared many times. CDR3 residues: CASSHDRWTEAFF. For the CDR3, the DNA is TGTGCCAGCAGCCACGACAGATGGACTGAAGCTTTCTTT. This chain joins TRBV7-3 and TRBJ1-1; TRBD1 is a possible D gene (5 bases). This CDR3 is 13 amino acids long. V lost 5 bases and J 5 bases, leaving 12 bases between the germline ends. Germline CDR1 is SGHTA and CDR2 is FQGTGA.

In the case of this clonotype: With a much larger clone just one base away, this may be a read error. This chain links TRBV6-5 with TRBJ2-3, with D maybe TRBD2 (6 bases). The CDR3 length is 17 residues. V was trimmed by 0 bases and J by 3 bases, leaving 16 bases between them. Germline CDR1 and CDR2: MNHEY and SVGAGI. Here the CDR3 reads CASSYSPLVGGTDTQYF. CDR3 nucleotides: TGTGCCAGCAGTTACTCTCCGTTGGTCGGGGGAACAGATACGCAGTATTTT.